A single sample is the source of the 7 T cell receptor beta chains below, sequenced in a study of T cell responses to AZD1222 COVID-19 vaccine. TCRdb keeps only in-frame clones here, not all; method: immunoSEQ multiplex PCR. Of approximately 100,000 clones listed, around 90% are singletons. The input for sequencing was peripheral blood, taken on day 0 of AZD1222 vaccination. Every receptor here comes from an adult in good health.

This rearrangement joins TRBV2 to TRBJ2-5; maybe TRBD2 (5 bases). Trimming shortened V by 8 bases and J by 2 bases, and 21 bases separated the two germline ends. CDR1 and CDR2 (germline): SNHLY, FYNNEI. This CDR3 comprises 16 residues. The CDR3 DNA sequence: TGTGCCAGCCCAGCCGCACAGCTAGCAGCTCAAGAGACCCAGTACTTC. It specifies CASPAAQLAAQETQYF.

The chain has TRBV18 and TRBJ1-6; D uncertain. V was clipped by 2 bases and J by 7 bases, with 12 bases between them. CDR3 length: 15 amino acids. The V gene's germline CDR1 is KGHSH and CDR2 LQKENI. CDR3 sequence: CASSPNRQANSPLHF. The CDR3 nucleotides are TGTGCCAGCTCACCAAACCGGCAGGCGAATTCACCCCTCCACTTT.

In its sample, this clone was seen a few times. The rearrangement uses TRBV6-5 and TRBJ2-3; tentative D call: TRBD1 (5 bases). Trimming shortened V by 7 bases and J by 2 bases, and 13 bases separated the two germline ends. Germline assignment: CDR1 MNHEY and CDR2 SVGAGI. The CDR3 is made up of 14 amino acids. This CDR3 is CASKKRGNTDTQYF. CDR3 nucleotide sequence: TGTGCCAGCAAGAAAAGGGGTAACACAGATACGCAGTATTTT.

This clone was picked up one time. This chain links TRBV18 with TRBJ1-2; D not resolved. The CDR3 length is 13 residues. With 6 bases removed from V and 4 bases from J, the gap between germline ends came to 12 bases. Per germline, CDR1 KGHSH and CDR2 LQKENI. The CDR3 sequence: CASSQQTAYGYTF. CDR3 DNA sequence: TGTGCCAGCTCCCAACAAACAGCCTATGGCTACACCTTC. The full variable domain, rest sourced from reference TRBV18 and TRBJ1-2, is NAGVMQNPRHLVRRRGQEARLRCSPMKGHSHVYWYRQLPEEGLKFMVYLQKENIIDESGMPKERFSAEFPKEGPSILRIQQVVRGDSAAYFCASSQQTAYGYTFGSGTRLTVV.

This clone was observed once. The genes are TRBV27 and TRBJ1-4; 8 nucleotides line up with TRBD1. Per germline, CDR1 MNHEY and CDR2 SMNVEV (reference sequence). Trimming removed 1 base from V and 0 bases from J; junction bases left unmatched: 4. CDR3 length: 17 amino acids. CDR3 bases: TGTGCCAGCAGTTTATGGGTACAGGGGGCAACTAATGAAAAACTGTTTTTT. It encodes CASSLWVQGATNEKLFF.

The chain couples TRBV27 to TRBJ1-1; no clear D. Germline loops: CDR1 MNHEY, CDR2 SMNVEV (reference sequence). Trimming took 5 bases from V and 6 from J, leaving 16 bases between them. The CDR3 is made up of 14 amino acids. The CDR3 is CASSGAGAHAEAFF. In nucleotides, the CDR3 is TGTGCCAGCAGTGGCGCGGGTGCCCATGCTGAAGCTTTCTTT.

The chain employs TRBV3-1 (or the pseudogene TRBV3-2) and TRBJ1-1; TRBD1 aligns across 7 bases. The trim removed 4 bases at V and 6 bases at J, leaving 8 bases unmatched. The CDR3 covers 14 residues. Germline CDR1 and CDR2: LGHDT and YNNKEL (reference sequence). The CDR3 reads CASSPHRGMAEAFF. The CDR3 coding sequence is TGTGCCAGCAGCCCCCACAGGGGTATGGCTGAAGCTTTCTTT.